These 21 T cell receptor beta chains were all obtained from the same sample, sequenced in a study of cytomegalovirus exposure and HLA in healthy donors. Primers included in the PCR were 60 Vbeta and 13 Jbeta primers. Produced via immunoSEQ multiplex PCR; TCRdb's table is partial and in-frame only. The data contain roughly 120,000 clones, about 72% of them seen just once; the ten biggest clones take up 15% to 20%. The sequenced sample was PBMCs. Receptors were obtained from a man in his forties or fifties in good health and CMV-seropositive.

V gene TRBV7-2 combines with J gene TRBJ2-1; TRBD2 aligns across 7 bases. V shed 3 bases, J shed 9 bases, and the junction held 5 bases outside the gene matches. The CDR3 is 13 residues long. Looked up from germline, CDR1 is SGHTA and CDR2 is FQGNSA. The CDR3 is CASSFLGEGEQFF. The CDR3 DNA reads TGTGCCAGCAGCTTCCTAGGGGAGGGTGAGCAGTTCTTC.

J is TRBJ1-1 and V is TRBV2, with D possibly matching TRBD1 (6 bases). The length of the CDR3 is 14 residues. The germline V gene has CDR1 SNHLY and CDR2 FYNNEI. Trimming removed 3 bases at V and 1 base at J, with 9 bases between. This chain's CDR3 is CASSDWGQNTEAFF. The CDR3 DNA is TGTGCCAGCAGTGATTGGGGACAGAACACTGAAGCTTTCTTT.

This clone was observed a handful of times. The gene calls are TRBV28 and TRBJ2-1; 10 bases agree with TRBD2. There are 17 residues in the CDR3. V shed 6 bases and J 5 bases; nucleotides not matched to a gene: 13. CDR1 and CDR2 from the germline V gene are MDHEN and SYDVKM. Here the CDR3 reads CASSSSSGRSGNNEQFF. As DNA, the CDR3 is TGTGCCAGCAGCTCATCTAGCGGGAGATCAGGGAACAATGAGCAGTTCTTC.

The chain is built from TRBV4-3 and TRBJ1-2; D is ambiguous. V gave up 0 bases and J gave up 4 bases, with 12 bases separating them. CDR1 and CDR2 from the germline V gene are LGHNA and YSLEER. The CDR3 sequence is 15 residues long. DNA of the CDR3: TGCGCCAGCAGCCAAGATACGGGGATGGGCTATGGCTACACCTTC. Amino acid sequence: CASSQDTGMGYGYTF.

The rearrangement joins TRBV13 to TRBJ1-6; D not resolved. V was shortened by 0 bases and J by 9 bases, with 9 bases between the two germline ends. The CDR3 consists of 14 residues. Germline V CDR1 and CDR2: PRHDT, FYEKMQ (reference sequence). In nucleotides, the CDR3 is TGTGCCAGCAGCTTAGGGTCATGGAGTTCACCCCTCCACTTT. Amino acids: CASSLGSWSSPLHF.

This clone came up once. CDR3 in DNA: TGCAGCGTTTCAGGACAGGGGGTAAAAGGTGAGCAGTTCTTC. It translates to CSVSGQGVKGEQFF. The chain joins TRBV29-1 to TRBJ2-1; 10 nucleotides agree with TRBD1. The V gene's germline CDR1 is SQVTM and CDR2 ANQGSEA. The CDR3 extends over 14 amino acids. V was clipped by 5 bases and J by 9 bases; unmatched bases: 10.

This clone appeared a few times. The J gene is TRBJ1-2, the V gene TRBV18; D gene uncertain. Germline CDR1 KGHSH, CDR2 LQKENI. The CDR3 is 14 amino acids. V was pared by 4 bases and J by 2 bases, with 11 bases between. The CDR3 DNA sequence: TGTGCCAGCTCACGCCCCGGGGTCAACTATGGCTACACCTTC. Amino acids: CASSRPGVNYGYTF.

This chain connects TRBV2 to TRBJ1-1, with D unresolved. The V gene lost 4 bases and the J gene lost 3 bases, with 9 bases spanning the gap. CDR3 length: 13 residues. The germline gives CDR1 SNHLY, CDR2 FYNNEI. The CDR3 region has the DNA TGTGCCAGCAGTGTACCCGGGTACACTGAAGCTTTCTTT. It encodes CASSVPGYTEAFF.

The rearrangement joins TRBV5-1 to TRBJ2-1, with D maybe TRBD1 (6 bases). The CDR3 covers 14 residues. V lost 4 bases to trimming and J lost 10 bases, with 18 bases between them. Germline CDR1 is SGHRS and CDR2 is YFSETQ. The CDR3: CASSQAERTGEQFF. The CDR3 region has the DNA TGCGCCAGCAGCCAGGCGGAGAGAACAGGGGAGCAGTTCTTC.

The chain joins TRBV6-5 to TRBJ1-5; 8 nucleotides agree with TRBD1. This CDR3 contains 15 residues. Looked up from germline, CDR1 is MNHEY and CDR2 is SVGAGI. The junction had 4 bases not matched to a gene; V was cut back by 6 bases and J by 0 bases. CDR3: CASSPDRASNQPQHF. CDR3 nucleotides: TGTGCCAGCAGCCCGGACAGGGCTAGCAATCAGCCCCAGCATTTT.

The V and J genes are TRBV4-1 and TRBJ2-1; 12 bases fit TRBD2. The V gene's germline CDR1 is MGHRA and CDR2 YSYEKL. V lost 1 base, J lost 8 bases, and 3 bases stayed unmatched. CDR3 length: 15 residues. CDR3 loop: CASSQATSGGHEQFF. DNA for the CDR3: TGCGCCAGCAGCCAAGCGACTAGCGGGGGCCATGAGCAGTTCTTC.

This clone was counted a few times. The CDR3 nucleotides read TGTGCCAGCAGCGGCCCTCTAGCGGGGGCCGCCGAGCAGTACTTC. Encoded protein: CASSGPLAGAAEQYF. The gene calls are TRBV28 and TRBJ2-7; 10 bases line up with TRBD2. Germline V gene data show CDR1 as MDHEN and CDR2 as SYDVKM. V lost 6 bases, J lost 6 bases, and 11 bases stayed unmatched. The CDR3 is 15 amino acids.

This clone has just a few counts. CDR3 in amino acids: CASSLMAGAAGELFF. In nucleotides, the CDR3 is TGTGCCAGCAGCTTAATGGCGGGAGCGGCCGGGGAGCTGTTTTTT. The V and J genes are TRBV7-2 and TRBJ2-2, with 7 bases identical to TRBD2. The CDR3 is 15 residues long. V was pared by 2 bases and J by 6 bases, with 6 bases of the junction left unmatched. Germline CDR1 and CDR2: SGHTA and FQGNSA.

This sequence joins TRBV7-2 and TRBJ1-3; no firm D call. The V gene lost 1 base and the J gene lost 2 bases, with 18 bases spanning the gap. Per the germline V gene, CDR1 is SGHTA and CDR2 is FQGNSA. CDR3 length: 18 amino acids. CDR3: CASSLDGTEALTGNTIYF. The CDR3 bases are TGTGCCAGCAGCTTAGACGGAACCGAGGCTCTGACTGGAAACACCATATATTTT. The full variable domain, with the rest looked up from reference TRBV7-2 and TRBJ1-3, is GAGVSQSPSNKVTEKGKDVELRCDPISGHTALYWYRQSLGQGLEFLIYFQGNSAPDKSGLPSDRFSAERTGGSVSTLTIQRTQQEDSAVYLCASSLDGTEALTGNTIYFGEGSWLTVV.

The V call is TRBV29-1, the J call TRBJ2-7, with 8 nucleotides matching TRBD1. V dropped 7 bases and J dropped 7; count of bases not matched to a gene: 12. In germline, CDR1 is SQVTM, CDR2 ANQGSEA. The CDR3 consists of 13 residues. CDR3 loop: CSAAGGERREQYF. DNA of the CDR3: TGCAGCGCCGCAGGGGGCGAACGTCGGGAGCAGTACTTC.

The chain joins TRBV9 to TRBJ1-6; D is unclear. Germline V gives CDR1 SGDLS, CDR2 YYNGEE. The CDR3 has 16 residues. Between the trimmed V and J ends, which lost 0 bases and 0 bases, there was a span of 7 bases. The chain's CDR3 is CASSVGESSYNSPLHF. The CDR3 DNA reads TGTGCCAGCAGCGTAGGGGAGAGCTCCTATAATTCACCCCTCCACTTT. The full variable domain, its missing parts supplied by reference TRBV9 and TRBJ1-6, is DSGVTQTPKHLITATGQRVTLRCSPRSGDLSVYWYQQSLDQGLQFLIQYYNGEERAKGNILERFSAQQFPDLHSELNLSSLELGDSALYFCASSVGESSYNSPLHFGNGTRLTVT.

This chain joins TRBV7-2 and TRBJ2-5; the match to TRBD2 covers 16 bases. The J call may not be correct, given that the DNA end is closer to TRBJ2-7. From germline, CDR1 is SGHTA and CDR2 FQGNSA. The CDR3 sequence is 18 residues long. The CDR3 nucleotides read TGTGCCAGCAGCTTCCTGGGACTAGCGGGGGGGCCAAGCCACGAGCAGTACTTC. This translates into CASSFLGLAGGPSHEQYF.

V and J are TRBV9 and TRBJ2-5, with TRBD2 as a possible D gene (6 bases). In germline, CDR1 is SGDLS, CDR2 YYNGEE. The V end lost 0 bases, the J end lost 2 bases, and 11 bases lay between the germline ends. The CDR3 is 15 amino acids. Here the CDR3 DNA reads TGTGCCAGCAGCGTAGCTAGGGGACTGCAAGAGACCCAGTACTTC. Amino acid sequence: CASSVARGLQETQYF.

This chain joins TRBV6-5 and TRBJ2-3, with TRBD2 matching over 10 bases. Germline V lookup: CDR1 MNHEY, CDR2 SVGAGI. CDR3 length: 15 amino acids. Trimming took 5 bases from V and 6 from J; bases not matched to a gene: 8. The CDR3 reads CASSTLAGVPDTQYF. CDR3 bases: TGTGCCAGCAGTACTCTAGCGGGAGTCCCCGATACGCAGTATTTT.

The sample holds a few counts of this clone. The rearrangement links TRBV4-1 to TRBJ2-5; 7 bases align to TRBD1. The junction had 7 bases not matched to a gene; V was cut back by 4 bases and J by 5 bases. Germline loops: CDR1 MGHRA, CDR2 YSYEKL. The CDR3 extends over 14 amino acids. CDR3 residues: CASSPDRVWETQYF. The CDR3 DNA follows: TGCGCCAGCAGCCCAGACAGGGTGTGGGAGACCCAGTACTTC.

A word on this clone: Other DNA sequences in this sample translate to the same CDR3. The chain recombines TRBV9 with TRBJ2-7; possibly TRBD1 for D (6 bases). V shed 4 bases and J shed 6 bases, with 23 bases lying between them. CDR3 length equals 16 residues. CDR1 is SGDLS and CDR2 is YYNGEE in the germline V gene. CDR3 in amino acids: CASSSRPLGQGTEQYF. As DNA, the CDR3 is TGTGCCAGCAGCTCCAGACCCCTGGGGCAGGGGACCGAGCAGTACTTC.